This T cell receptor (beta chain) was recovered during a study of T cell responses to AZD1222 COVID-19 vaccine. Study-wide results and limits: Clonal diversity was possibly underestimated; the donors were predominantly white British and more often female. Elevations in Spike-specific TCR breadth and depth followed administration of two AZD1222 doses.

Here immunoSEQ multiplex PCR was the method, and the copy in TCRdb shows in-frame clones only, minus some. Seen here are about 120,000 clones, less than 95% observed once, and the top ten hold roughly 5%. Concerning this clone: Its antigen is not known.

The CDR3 totals 23 residues. This specimen consisted of peripheral blood, obtained on day 0 of AZD1222 vaccination. This chain links TRBV12-2 with TRBJ1-1. TRBV12-2 is a pseudogene segment. The TCR originated in an adult in good health. This chain's CDR3 is CASRNPTDGGIRYGFWVRTEAFF. The DNA for the CDR3 is TGTGCAAGTCGCAACCCCACCGACGGCGGTATCCGGTATGGCTTCTGGGTCCGCACTGAAGCTTTCTTT.